The rows below give T cell receptor beta chains drawn from one sample of a study of shared clonotypes between healthy human individuals. Measured with immunoSEQ multiplex PCR; TCRdb has only the in-frame clones, and not every one. The sample lists over a million clones, around 98.5% occurring once. The sequenced material came from naive CD4+ T cells sorted from blood. The source is a man aged 25 to 45 in good health. CDR3s include the opening cysteine and the closing phenylalanine or tryptophan. Each record gives: clone size, D gene, J gene, V gene, CDR3 DNA, CDR3 protein. D genes are given only for firm matches. Expanded clones get a size class; other rows say once, few or many, or leave the size out.

abundance: NA; d_gene: TRBD2; j_gene: TRBJ2-2; v_gene: TRBV4-3; CDR3nt: TGCGCCAGCAGCCAAGCGGTGTCTAGCGGGAGTTTGGCCGGGGAGCTGTTTTTT; CDR3aa: CASSQAVSSGSLAGELFF
abundance: NA; d_gene: NA; j_gene: TRBJ1-5; v_gene: TRBV9; CDR3nt: TGTGCCAGCAGTCCGGGTCCCCGCGGCAATCAGCCCCAGCATTTT; CDR3aa: CASSPGPRGNQPQHF
abundance: NA; d_gene: NA; j_gene: TRBJ2-3; v_gene: TRBV6-5; CDR3nt: TGTGCCAGCAGTTCCGTCGTCCCCACAGATACGCAGTATTTT; CDR3aa: CASSSVVPTDTQYF
abundance: once; d_gene: NA; j_gene: TRBJ2-1; v_gene: TRBV2; CDR3nt: TGTGCCAGCAGTGTGGCAGGGAGATACAATGAGCAGTTCTTC; CDR3aa: CASSVAGRYNEQFF
abundance: NA; d_gene: TRBD1; j_gene: TRBJ2-5; v_gene: TRBV5-1; CDR3nt: TGCGCCAGCAGCTTGGGTGGGACAGGGGAAGAAGAGACCCAGTACTTC; CDR3aa: CASSLGGTGEEETQYF
abundance: NA; d_gene: NA; j_gene: TRBJ1-4; v_gene: TRBV2; CDR3nt: TGTGCCAGCAGTTTTACAGTAGGCGAAAAACTGTTTTTT; CDR3aa: CASSFTVGEKLFF
abundance: NA; d_gene: TRBD1; j_gene: TRBJ2-1; v_gene: TRBV5-1; CDR3nt: TGCGCCAGCAGCCGCCAAACAGGGGGCTCCTACAATGAGCAGTTCTTC; CDR3aa: CASSRQTGGSYNEQFF
abundance: NA; d_gene: NA; j_gene: TRBJ2-7; v_gene: TRBV28; CDR3nt: TGTGCCAGCAGTTTTTCCCAGGGCTCCTACGAGCAGTACTTC; CDR3aa: CASSFSQGSYEQYF
abundance: NA; d_gene: TRBD1; j_gene: TRBJ1-5; v_gene: TRBV28; CDR3nt: TGTGCCAGCAATGCGGGACAGGGGAATCAGCCCCAGCATTTT; CDR3aa: CASNAGQGNQPQHF
abundance: NA; d_gene: TRBD1; j_gene: TRBJ1-2; v_gene: TRBV7-2; CDR3nt: TGTGCCAGCAGCTTAGGGACAGGGGGCGTCTCAGCCCATGGCTACACCTTC; CDR3aa: CASSLGTGGVSAHGYTF